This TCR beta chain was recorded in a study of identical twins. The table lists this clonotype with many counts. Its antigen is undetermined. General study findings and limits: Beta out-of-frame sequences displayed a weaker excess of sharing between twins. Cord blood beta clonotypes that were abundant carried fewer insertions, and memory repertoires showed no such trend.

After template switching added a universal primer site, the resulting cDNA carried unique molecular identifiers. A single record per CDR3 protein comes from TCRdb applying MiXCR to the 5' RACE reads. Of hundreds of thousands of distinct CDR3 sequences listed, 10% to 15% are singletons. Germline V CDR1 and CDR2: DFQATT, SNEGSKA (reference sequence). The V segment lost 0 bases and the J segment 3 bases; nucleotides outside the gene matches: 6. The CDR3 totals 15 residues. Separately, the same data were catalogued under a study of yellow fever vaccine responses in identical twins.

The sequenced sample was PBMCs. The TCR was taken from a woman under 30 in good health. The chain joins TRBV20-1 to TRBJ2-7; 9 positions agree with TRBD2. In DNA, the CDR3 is TGCAGTGCTAGAGATCTAGCGGGACGGTTCTACGAGCAGTACTTC. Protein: CSARDLAGRFYEQYF.